This is a list of T cell receptor beta chains from one sample in a study of CXCR3-negative and CXCR3-positive naive CD8 T cells. TCRdb reworked the 5' RACE reads into one entry per CDR3 protein, no DNA. This sample's table reports about 120,000 distinct CDR3 sequences. Sample: naive CXCR3+ CD8+ T cells from blood. These receptors all stem from a human donor in good health. Some clones in this sample may be carry-over from other donors' samples. Each CDR3 is given with its conserved first and last residue.

J gene: TRBJ2-7
V gene: TRBV5-6
CDR3 protein: CASSLIHPSYEQYF

J gene: TRBJ2-7
V gene: TRBV6-2/TRBV6-3
CDR3 protein: CASSPAPWRGTYEQYF

J gene: TRBJ2-7
V gene: TRBV4-1
CDR3 protein: CASSQVGFYEQYF

J gene: TRBJ2-2
V gene: TRBV27
CDR3 protein: CASSLGYSNTGELFF

J gene: TRBJ2-1
V gene: TRBV4-1
CDR3 protein: CASSPGLAKPGLHNEQFF

J gene: TRBJ2-3
V gene: TRBV29-1
CDR3 protein: CSVDQAGTLTDTQYF

J gene: TRBJ2-7
V gene: TRBV9
CDR3 protein: CASSPTGTANPNEQYF

J gene: TRBJ2-3
V gene: TRBV12-3/TRBV12-4
CDR3 protein: CASRKQGTSTDTQYF

J gene: TRBJ2-5
V gene: TRBV14
CDR3 protein: CASSQDDWDQETQYF

J gene: TRBJ1-4
V gene: TRBV4-3
CDR3 protein: CASSQEGRGNEKLFF